This section outlines one TCR beta chain sequence together with its context. Donors were healthy HIV-negative adults without recent acute infections or vaccinations. The data were obtained in a study of shared clonotypes between healthy human individuals. On the study more broadly: Aged between 18 and 49, the donors were a couple of women and three men.

Deep-level settings were used for running the assay. Some clones are missing from TCRdb's copy, which holds only in-frame ones; the method was immunoSEQ multiplex PCR. The sample yields approximately 2.5 million clones, approximately 93% seen once. The CDR3 covers 14 residues. Deletions cut 7 bases from V and 8 bases from J, with 20 bases between. From germline, CDR1 is MDHEN and CDR2 SYDVKM. The sequenced material came from naive CD4+ T cells from PBMCs. The subset denotes: CD45RA+ positively selected. This sequence joins TRBV28 and TRBJ1-2; D uncertain. The TCR was taken from a man in his late teens or twenties in good health. Some clones in this sample may be carry-over from other donors' samples. CDR3 nucleotide sequence: TGTGCCAGCATCGAAATCGGGCATTTCGGGGGCTACACCTTC. It codes for CASIEIGHFGGYTF.